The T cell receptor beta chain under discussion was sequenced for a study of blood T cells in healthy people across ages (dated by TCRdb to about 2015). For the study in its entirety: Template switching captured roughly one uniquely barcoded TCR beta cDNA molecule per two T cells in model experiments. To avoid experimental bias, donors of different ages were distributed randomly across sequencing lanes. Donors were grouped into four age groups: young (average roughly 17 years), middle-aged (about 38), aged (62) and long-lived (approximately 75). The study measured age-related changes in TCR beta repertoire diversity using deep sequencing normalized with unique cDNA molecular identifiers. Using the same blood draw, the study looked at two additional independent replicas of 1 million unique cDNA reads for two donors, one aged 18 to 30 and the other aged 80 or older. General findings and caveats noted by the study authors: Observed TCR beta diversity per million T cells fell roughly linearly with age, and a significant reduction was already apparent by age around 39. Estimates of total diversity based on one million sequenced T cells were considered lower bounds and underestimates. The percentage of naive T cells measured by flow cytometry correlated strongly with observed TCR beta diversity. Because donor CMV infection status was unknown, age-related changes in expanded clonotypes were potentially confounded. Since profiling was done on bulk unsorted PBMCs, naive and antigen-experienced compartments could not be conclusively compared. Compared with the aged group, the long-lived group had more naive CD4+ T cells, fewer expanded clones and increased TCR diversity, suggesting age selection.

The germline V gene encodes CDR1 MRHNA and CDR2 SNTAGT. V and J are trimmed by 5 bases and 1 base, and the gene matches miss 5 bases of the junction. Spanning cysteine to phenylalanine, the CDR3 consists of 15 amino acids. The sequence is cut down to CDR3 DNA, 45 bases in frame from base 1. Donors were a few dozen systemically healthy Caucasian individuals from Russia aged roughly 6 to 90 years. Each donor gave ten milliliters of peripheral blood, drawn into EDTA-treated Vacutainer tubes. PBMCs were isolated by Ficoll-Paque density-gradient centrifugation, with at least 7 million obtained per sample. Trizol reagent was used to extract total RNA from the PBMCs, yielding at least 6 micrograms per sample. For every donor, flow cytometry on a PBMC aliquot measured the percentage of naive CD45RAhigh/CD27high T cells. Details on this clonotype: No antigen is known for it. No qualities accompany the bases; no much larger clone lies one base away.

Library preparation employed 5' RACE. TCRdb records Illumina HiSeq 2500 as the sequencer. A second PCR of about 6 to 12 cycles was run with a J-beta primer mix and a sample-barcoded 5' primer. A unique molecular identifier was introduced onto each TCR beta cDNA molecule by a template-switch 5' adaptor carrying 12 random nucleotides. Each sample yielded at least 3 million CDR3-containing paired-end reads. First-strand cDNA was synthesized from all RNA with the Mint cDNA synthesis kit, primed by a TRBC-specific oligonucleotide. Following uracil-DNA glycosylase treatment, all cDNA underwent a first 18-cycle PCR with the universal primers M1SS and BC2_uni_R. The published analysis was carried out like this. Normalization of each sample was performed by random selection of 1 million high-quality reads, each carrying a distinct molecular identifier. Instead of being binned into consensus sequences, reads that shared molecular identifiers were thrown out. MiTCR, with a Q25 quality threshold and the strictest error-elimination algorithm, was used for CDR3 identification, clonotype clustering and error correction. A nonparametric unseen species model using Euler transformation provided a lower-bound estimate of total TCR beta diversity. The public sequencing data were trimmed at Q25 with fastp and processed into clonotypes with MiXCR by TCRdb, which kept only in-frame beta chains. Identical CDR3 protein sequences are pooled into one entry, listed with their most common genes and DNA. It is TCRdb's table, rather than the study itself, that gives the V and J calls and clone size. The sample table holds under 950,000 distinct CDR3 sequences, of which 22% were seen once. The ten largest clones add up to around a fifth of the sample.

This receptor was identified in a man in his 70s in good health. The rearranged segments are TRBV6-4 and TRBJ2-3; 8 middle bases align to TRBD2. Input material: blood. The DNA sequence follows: TGTGCCAGCAGTATCGCGGGGGGACGCACAGATACGCAGTATTTT. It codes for CASSIAGGRTDTQYF.